The T cell receptor beta chain under discussion was sequenced for a study of T-cell memory formation after mild COVID-19. This clonotype was seen a handful of times. What it recognizes is unknown. V shed 0 bases and J shed 6 bases, with 5 bases lying between them. Germline V gene data show CDR1 as MNHEY and CDR2 as SVGAGI. The CDR3 consists of 13 residues. UMIs and sample barcodes were carried by the TCR alpha and TCR beta cDNA libraries that 5'RACE produced using constant-segment primers. TCRdb processed the 5' RACE reads anew with MiXCR; each CDR3 protein has one entry. The sample yields some 600,000 distinct CDR3 sequences, 15% to 20% seen once. Overall study findings and caveats: Some clones that responded turned up in pre-infection memory, which suggests that cross-reactive memory joined in.

This chain uses TRBV6-5 with TRBJ2-2, with unresolved D. The clonotype originates from an adult woman who had mild COVID-19 (a few samples of this study predate the infection). Cell type and time point are not known. Input material: PBMCs or a T cell subset sorted from them (not recorded which). CDR3 coding DNA: TGTGCCAGCAGTTACTCTCGGGCCGGGGAGCTGTTTTTT. It translates to CASSYSRAGELFF.